These T cell receptor beta chains were read from a single sample in a study of monozygotic twins with inflammatory bowel disease. No DNA is given; TCRdb re-called the 5' RACE reads and lists each CDR3 protein once. Reported are fewer than 110,000 distinct CDR3 sequences; the ten largest clones contain under 2.5%. What was sequenced was blood. These receptors were obtained from a human donor with ulcerative colitis or Crohn's disease, or a healthy co-twin of an affected twin (not recorded which). Both conserved end residues are part of each CDR3.

TRBV7-9,TRBJ2-7,CASRPSGGPYEQYF
TRBV20-1,TRBJ1-2,CSASQSGAYGYTF
TRBV20-1,TRBJ1-2,CSARSSYGYTF
TRBV12-3/TRBV12-4,TRBJ2-4,CASSFPGGGNIQYF
TRBV28,TRBJ2-7,CASSSTSGSPYEQYF
TRBV11-1,TRBJ2-4,CASSSRQGSILAKNIQYF
TRBV9,TRBJ2-6,CASSAPSTGGLLSGANVLTF
TRBV6-1,TRBJ2-3,CASTDGGARTDTQYF
TRBV7-9,TRBJ1-6,CASQTGSSYNSPLHF
TRBV11-3,TRBJ1-2,CASSFTPGSYGYTF
TRBV28,TRBJ2-7,CASSFAAVSPSYEQYF
TRBV3-1,TRBJ2-1,CASSPRLAGVSVF
TRBV7-2,TRBJ1-5,CASSRERGQPQHF
TRBV29-1,TRBJ2-7,CSVQGSGYEQYF
TRBV7-2,TRBJ1-3,CASSQRIQGFGNTIYF
TRBV18,TRBJ2-4,CASSTIPWVIAKNIQYF
TRBV7-2,TRBJ2-5,CASSSLAGAWETQYF
TRBV29-1,TRBJ2-3,CSVVGLVYTDTQYF
TRBV6-2/TRBV6-3,TRBJ1-5,CASSYGPTATPQPQHF
TRBV7-2,TRBJ1-2,CASSPLGTNVPNGYTF
TRBV6-5,TRBJ1-2,CASSYSRDSNYGYTF
TRBV7-2,TRBJ1-5,CASSKQTGGQPQHF
TRBV6-5,TRBJ1-1,CASSSVGTEAFF
TRBV20-1,TRBJ2-4,CSADVSRGTRAKNIQYF
TRBV6-6,TRBJ2-7,CASSYQGFGVF
TRBV20-1,TRBJ2-1,CSATPPRGGFYNEQFF
TRBV4-3,TRBJ2-7,CASSQDKASGYEQYF